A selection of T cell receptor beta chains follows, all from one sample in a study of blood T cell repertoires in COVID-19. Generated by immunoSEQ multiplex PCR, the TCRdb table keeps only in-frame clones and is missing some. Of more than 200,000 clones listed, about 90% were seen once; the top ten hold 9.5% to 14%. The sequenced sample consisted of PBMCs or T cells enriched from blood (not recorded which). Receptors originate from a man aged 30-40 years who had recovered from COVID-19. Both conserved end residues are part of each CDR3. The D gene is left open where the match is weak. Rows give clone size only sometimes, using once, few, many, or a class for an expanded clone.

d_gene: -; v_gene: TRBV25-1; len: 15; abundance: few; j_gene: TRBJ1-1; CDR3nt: TGTGCCAGCAGTGAATTTGGGGGACAATCTGCTGAAGCTTTCTTT; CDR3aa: CASSEFGGQSAEAFF
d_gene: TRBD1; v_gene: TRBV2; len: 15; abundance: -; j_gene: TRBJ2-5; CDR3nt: TGTGCCAGCAGAGGCGGGGACAGGGAACAAGAGACCCAGTACTTC; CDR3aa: CASRGGDREQETQYF
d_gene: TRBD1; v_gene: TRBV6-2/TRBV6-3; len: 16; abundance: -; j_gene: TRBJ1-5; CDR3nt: TGTGCCAGCAGTCCCGGGGACAGGGGGGTCCATCAGCCCCAGCATTTT; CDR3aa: CASSPGDRGVHQPQHF
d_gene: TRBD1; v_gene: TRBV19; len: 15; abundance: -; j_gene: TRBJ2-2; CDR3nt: TGTGCCAGTAGCCCGACAGGGTGGGACACCGGGGAGCTGTTTTTT; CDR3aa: CASSPTGWDTGELFF
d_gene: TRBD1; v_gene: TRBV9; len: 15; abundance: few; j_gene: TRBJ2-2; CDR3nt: TGTGCCAGCAGCCCGGGGACAGGGAACACCGGGGAGCTGTTTTTT; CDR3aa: CASSPGTGNTGELFF
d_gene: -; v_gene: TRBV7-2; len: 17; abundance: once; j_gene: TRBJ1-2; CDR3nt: TGTGCCAGCAGCCTTATCCCGGCGGGACCCACCGTCGGTGGCTACACCTTC; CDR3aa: CASSLIPAGPTVGGYTF
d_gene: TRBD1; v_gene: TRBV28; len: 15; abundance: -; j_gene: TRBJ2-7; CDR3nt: TGTGCCAGCAGTTTACGGGGACAGGGGGCCTACGAGCAGTACTTC; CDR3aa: CASSLRGQGAYEQYF
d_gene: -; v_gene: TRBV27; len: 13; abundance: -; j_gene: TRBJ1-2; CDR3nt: TGTGCCAGCAGTTTATATCTGGGAGATGGCTACACCTTC; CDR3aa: CASSLYLGDGYTF
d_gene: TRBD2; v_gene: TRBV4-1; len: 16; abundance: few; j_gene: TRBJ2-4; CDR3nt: TGCGCCAGCAGACCAGGACTAGCGGGGGCCACAGACATTCAGTACTTC; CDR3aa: CASRPGLAGATDIQYF
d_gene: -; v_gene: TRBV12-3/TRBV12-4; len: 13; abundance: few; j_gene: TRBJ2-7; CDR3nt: TGTGCCAGCAGTTACGGACAGCCGTACGAGCAGTACTTC; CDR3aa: CASSYGQPYEQYF
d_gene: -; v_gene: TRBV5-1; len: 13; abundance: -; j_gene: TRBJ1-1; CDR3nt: TGCGCCAGCACCGACAGGACGTACACTGAAGCTTTCTTT; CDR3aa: CASTDRTYTEAFF
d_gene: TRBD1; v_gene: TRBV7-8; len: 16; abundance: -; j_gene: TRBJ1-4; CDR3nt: TGTGCCAGCAGCGGCCGGGACAGCACAACTAATGAAAAACTGTTTTTT; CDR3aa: CASSGRDSTTNEKLFF
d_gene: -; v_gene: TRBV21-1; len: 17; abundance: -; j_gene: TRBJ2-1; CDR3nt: TGTGCCAGCAGCAAAGCTTCTAGCGGGGAAGGCTACAATGAGCAGTTCTTC; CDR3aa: CASSKASSGEGYNEQFF
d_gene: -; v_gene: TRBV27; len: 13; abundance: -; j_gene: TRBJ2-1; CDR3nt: TGTGCCAGCGGGCGGGGCTCCTACAATGAGCAGTTCTTC; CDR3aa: CASGRGSYNEQFF
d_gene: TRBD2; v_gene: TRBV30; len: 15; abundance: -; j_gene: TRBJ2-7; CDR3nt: TGTGCCTGGGTGGGCCTAGCGGGAGAAACCTACGAGCAGTACTTC; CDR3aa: CAWVGLAGETYEQYF
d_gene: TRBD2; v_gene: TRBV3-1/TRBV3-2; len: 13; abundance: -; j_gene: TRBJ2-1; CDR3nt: TGTGCCAGCAGCCAACAACTAGCGAATGAGCAGTTCTTC; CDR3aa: CASSQQLANEQFF
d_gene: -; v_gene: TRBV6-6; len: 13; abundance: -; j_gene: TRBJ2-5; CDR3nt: TGTGCCAGCAGTTACCGGGATAGGGAGACCCAGTACTTC; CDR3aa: CASSYRDRETQYF
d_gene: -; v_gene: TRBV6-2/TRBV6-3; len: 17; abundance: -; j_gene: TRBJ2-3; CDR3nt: TGTGCCAGCAGTTACGGTAGCGGCAGGGGGGCTTCAGATACGCAGTATTTT; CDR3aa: CASSYGSGRGASDTQYF
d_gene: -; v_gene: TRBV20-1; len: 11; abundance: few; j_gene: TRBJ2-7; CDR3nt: TGCAGTGCTAGCGGGAGCTACGAGCAGTACTTC; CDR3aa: CSASGSYEQYF
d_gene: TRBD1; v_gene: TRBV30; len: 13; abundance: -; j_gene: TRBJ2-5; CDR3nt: TGTGCCTGGACTCGGACAGGAAAAGAGACCCAGTACTTC; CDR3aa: CAWTRTGKETQYF
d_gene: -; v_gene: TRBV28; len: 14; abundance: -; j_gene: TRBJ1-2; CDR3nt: TGTGCCAGCAGTCCCCCCCAGGCCCTCTATGGCTACACCTTC; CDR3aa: CASSPPQALYGYTF
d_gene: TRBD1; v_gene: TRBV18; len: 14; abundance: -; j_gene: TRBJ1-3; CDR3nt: TGTGCCAGCTCACACGGACAGGCTGGAAACACCATATATTTT; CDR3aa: CASSHGQAGNTIYF
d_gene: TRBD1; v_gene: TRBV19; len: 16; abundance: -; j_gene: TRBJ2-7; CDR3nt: TGTGCCAGTAGTACGCATCCCGGGACAGGGAACCACGAGCAGTACTTC; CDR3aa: CASSTHPGTGNHEQYF
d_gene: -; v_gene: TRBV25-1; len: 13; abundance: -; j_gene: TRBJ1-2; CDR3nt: TGTGCCAGCAGTGAGGGGGGGCGGTATGGCTACACCTTC; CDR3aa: CASSEGGRYGYTF
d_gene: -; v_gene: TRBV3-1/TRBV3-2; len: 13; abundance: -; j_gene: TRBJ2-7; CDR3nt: TGTGCCAGCAGCCTTAGACAAAACTACGAGCAGTACTTC; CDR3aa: CASSLRQNYEQYF
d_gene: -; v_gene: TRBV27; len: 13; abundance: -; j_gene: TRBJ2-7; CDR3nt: TGTGCCAGCAGTTATGGAGGGTCCCACGAGCAGTACTTC; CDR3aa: CASSYGGSHEQYF
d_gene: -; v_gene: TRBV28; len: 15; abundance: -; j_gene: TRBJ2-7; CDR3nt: TGTGCCAGCACCATAGGGGGGGTTTGGGCCGTGGAGCAGTACTTC; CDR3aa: CASTIGGVWAVEQYF
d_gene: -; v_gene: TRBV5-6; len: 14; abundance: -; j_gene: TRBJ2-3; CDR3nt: TGTGCCAGCAGCTCTACTAGTGAGGCAGATACGCAGTATTTT; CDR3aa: CASSSTSEADTQYF
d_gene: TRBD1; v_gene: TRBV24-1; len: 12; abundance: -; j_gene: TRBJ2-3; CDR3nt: TGTGCCACCAGTGAGACAGGGGTTACGCAGTATTTT; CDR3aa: CATSETGVTQYF
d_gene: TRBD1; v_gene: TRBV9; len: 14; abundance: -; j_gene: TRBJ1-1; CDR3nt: TGTGCCAGCAGCCCCGGGACAGCGAACACTGAAGCTTTCTTT; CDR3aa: CASSPGTANTEAFF
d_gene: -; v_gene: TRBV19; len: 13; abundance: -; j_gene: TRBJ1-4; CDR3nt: TGTGCCAGTAGCCGGGATGTTAATGAAAAACTGTTTTTT; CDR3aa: CASSRDVNEKLFF
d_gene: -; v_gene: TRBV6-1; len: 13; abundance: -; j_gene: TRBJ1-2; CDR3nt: TGTGCCAGCAGTAAGGACAGAGAGCACGGCTACACCTTC; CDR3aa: CASSKDREHGYTF
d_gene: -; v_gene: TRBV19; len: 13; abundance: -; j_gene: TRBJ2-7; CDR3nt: TGTGCCAGTAGTTACTCCACTCGAAATCAGCAGTACTTC; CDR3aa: CASSYSTRNQQYF
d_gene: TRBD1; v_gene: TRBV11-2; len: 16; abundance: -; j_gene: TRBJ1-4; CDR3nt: TGTGCCAGCAGCCCAGGGTATGGGACAGGGTCTGAAAAACTGTTTTTT; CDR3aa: CASSPGYGTGSEKLFF
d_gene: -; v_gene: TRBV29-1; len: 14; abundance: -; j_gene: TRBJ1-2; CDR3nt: TGCAGCGTTGTTAGGGACATCGCAGTTGCTGGCTACACCTTC; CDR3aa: CSVVRDIAVAGYTF
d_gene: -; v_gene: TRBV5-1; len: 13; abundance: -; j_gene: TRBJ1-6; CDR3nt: TGCGCCAGCAGGAGCGGAGATAATTCACCCCTCCACTTT; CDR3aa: CASRSGDNSPLHF
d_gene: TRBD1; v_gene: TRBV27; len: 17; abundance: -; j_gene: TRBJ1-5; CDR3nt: TGTGCCAGCAGTCCCCGGACAGGGGATAATAGCAATCAGCCCCAGCATTTT; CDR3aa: CASSPRTGDNSNQPQHF
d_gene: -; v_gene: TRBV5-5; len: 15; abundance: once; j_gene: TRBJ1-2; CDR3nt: TGTGCCAGCAGCCGAGGGCAGTCGGGGGTCTATGGCTACACCTTC; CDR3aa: CASSRGQSGVYGYTF
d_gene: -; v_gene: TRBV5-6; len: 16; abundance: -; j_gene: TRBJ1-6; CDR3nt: TGTGCCAGCAGCTATCTACAGCTCTCCTATAATTCACCCCTCCACTTT; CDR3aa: CASSYLQLSYNSPLHF
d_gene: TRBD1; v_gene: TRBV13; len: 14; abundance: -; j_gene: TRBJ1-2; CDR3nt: TGTGCCAGTTCCGCCTCAGGGGGCCGCTATGGCTACACCTTC; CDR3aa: CASSASGGRYGYTF
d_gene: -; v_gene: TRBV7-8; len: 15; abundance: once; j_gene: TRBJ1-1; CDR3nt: TGTGCCAGCAGCTTAGGTATGCTAGGGGACACTGAAGCTTTCTTT; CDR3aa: CASSLGMLGDTEAFF
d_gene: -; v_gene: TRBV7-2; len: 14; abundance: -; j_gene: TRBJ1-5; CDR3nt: TGTGCCAGCAGCTTAAGACGGGGCAATCAGCCCCAGCATTTT; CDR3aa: CASSLRRGNQPQHF